The rows below give T cell receptor beta chains drawn from one sample of a study of T cells after yellow fever vaccination. Using its own MiXCR run on the 5' RACE reads, TCRdb lists one record per CDR3 protein. The sample lists some 120,000 distinct CDR3 sequences, approximately 14% seen once, with approximately 39% in the top ten. Material: CD8+ T cells sorted from PBMCs, obtained 5 days after the yellow fever booster vaccination. All receptors come from a man aged 18 to 30 who received the YFV17D yellow fever vaccine. The CDR3 runs from the conserved cysteine through the conserved F or W. D genes are given only for firm matches. Clone size is shown for a subset of rows, as once, few, many or a class of expanded clone.

j_call	cdr3_length	clone_size	d_call	v_call	cdr3_nt	cdr3_aa
TRBJ2-1	9	few	-	TRBV29-1	TGCAGCGTTGGACCCCCGGGGTACTTC	CSVGPPGYF
TRBJ2-1	22	-	-	TRBV7-9	TGTGCCAGCAGCTTAGGGGTTTTTATCGGAGGAATGGGCGCAACCCCCCACAATGAGCAGTTCTTC	CASSLGVFIGGMGATPHNEQFF
TRBJ1-1	13	few	TRBD1	TRBV11-2	TGTGCCAGCAGCTGGACAGGGAGGACTGAAGCTTTCTTT	CASSWTGRTEAFF
TRBJ1-2	16	few	TRBD1	TRBV6-6	TGTGCCAGCAGCCCTAGGACAGGGGGCGGGGGTCAAGGCTACACCTTC	CASSPRTGGGGQGYTF
TRBJ2-1	15	few	TRBD2	TRBV28	TGTGCCAGCAGTTCGGGACTAGCAACATTCAATGAGCAGTTCTTC	CASSSGLATFNEQFF
TRBJ1-5	15	-	-	TRBV6-6	TGTGCCAGCAGAGGAACCGGGACGCCTCATCAGCCCCAGCATTTT	CASRGTGTPHQPQHF
TRBJ1-2	14	-	-	TRBV9	TGTGCCAGCAGCGCCTACGAGGCCGGCTATGGCTACACCTTC	CASSAYEAGYGYTF
TRBJ1-4	16	-	-	TRBV14	TGTGCCAGCAGCCAAGTTGGCGGCAGGGAGAATGAAAAACTGTTTTTT	CASSQVGGRENEKLFF
TRBJ2-5	16	-	-	TRBV27	TGTGCCAGCAGGGGGCGGGGGCTTTCCCCCCAAGAGACCCAGTACTTC	CASRGRGLSPQETQYF
TRBJ2-1	12	few	-	TRBV5-1	TGCGCCAGCAGCTTGTCCGGGCATGAGCAGTTCTTC	CASSLSGHEQFF